This T cell receptor beta chain stems from a study of CD4 T cells in relation to SARS-CoV-2 and coronaviruses. Germline loops: CDR1 MNHNY, CDR2 SVGAGI (reference sequence). This CDR3 has 12 residues. The V end lost 4 bases, the J end lost 5 bases, and 8 bases lay between the germline ends. Before the COVID-19 pandemic, during about 2010-2018, CD4+ T cells were taken from unexposed donors. The method was immunoSEQ multiplex PCR; TCRdb's version includes in-frame clones alone and lacks a portion of them. Altogether roughly 71,000 clones are present, about 87% being singletons, with the ten largest covering about 1.6%.

This clonotype was sampled from a human donor in good health. This sequence joins TRBV6-6 and TRBJ1-2; D gene unclear. Material: memory CD4+ T cells from PBMCs. The CDR3 spells CASSWTDYGYTF. In nucleotides, the CDR3 is TGTGCCAGCAGTTGGACGGATTATGGCTACACCTTC.